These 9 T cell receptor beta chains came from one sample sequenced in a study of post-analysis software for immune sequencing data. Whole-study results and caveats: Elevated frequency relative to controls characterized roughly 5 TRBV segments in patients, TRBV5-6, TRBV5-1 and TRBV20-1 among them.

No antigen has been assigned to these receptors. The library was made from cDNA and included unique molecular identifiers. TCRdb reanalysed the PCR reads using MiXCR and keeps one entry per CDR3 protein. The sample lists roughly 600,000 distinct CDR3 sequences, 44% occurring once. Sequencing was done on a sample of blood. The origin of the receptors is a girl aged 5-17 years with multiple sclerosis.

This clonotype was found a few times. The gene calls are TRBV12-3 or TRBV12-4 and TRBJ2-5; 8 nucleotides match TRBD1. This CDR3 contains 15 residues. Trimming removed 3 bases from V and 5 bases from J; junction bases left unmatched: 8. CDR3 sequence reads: CASSLGSGGVETQYF. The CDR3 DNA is TGTGCCAGCAGTTTGGGTTCAGGGGGCGTGGAGACCCAGTACTTC.

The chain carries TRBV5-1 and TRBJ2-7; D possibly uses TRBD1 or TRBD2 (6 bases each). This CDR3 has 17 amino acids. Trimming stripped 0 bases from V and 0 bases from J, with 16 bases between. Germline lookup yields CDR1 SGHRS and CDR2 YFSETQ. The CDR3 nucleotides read TGCGCCAGCAGCTTGGGGCCGGGGGCGGGGAGCTCCTACGAGCAGTACTTC. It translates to CASSLGPGAGSSYEQYF.

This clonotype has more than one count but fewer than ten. CDR3: CSWEGDNNEQFF. DNA for the CDR3: TGCAGTTGGGAGGGGGACAACAATGAGCAGTTCTTC. The rearrangement uses TRBV20-1 and TRBJ2-1; weak D call: TRBD2 (7 bases). The CDR3 is 12 residues long. Trimming took 8 bases from V and 5 from J, leaving 13 bases between them. The V gene's germline CDR1 is DFQATT and CDR2 SNEGSKA (reference sequence).

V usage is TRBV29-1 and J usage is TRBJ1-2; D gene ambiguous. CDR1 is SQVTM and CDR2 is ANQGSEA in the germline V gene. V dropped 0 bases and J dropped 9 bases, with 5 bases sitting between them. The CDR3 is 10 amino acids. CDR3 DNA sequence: TGCAGCGTTGAAGAAGGGAGCTACACCTTC. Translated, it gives CSVEEGSYTF.

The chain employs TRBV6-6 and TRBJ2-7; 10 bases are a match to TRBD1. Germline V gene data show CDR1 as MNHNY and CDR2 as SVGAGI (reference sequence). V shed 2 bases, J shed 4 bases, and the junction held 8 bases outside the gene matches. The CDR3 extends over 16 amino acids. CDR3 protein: CASSYPGQGKSYEQYF. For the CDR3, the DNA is TGTGCCAGCAGTTACCCGGGACAGGGGAAGTCGTACGAGCAGTACTTC.

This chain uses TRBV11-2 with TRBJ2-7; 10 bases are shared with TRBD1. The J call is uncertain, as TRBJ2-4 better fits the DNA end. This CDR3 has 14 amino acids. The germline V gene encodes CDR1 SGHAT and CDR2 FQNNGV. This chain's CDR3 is CASSQGTGANIQYF. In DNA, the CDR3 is TGTGCCAGCAGCCAAGGGACAGGGGCAAACATTCAGTACTTC.

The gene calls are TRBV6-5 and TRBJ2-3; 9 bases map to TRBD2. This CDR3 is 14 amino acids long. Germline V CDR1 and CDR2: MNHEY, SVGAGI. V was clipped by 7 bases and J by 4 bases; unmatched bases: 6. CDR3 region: CASKEREAPDTQYF. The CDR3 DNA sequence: TGTGCCAGCAAAGAGCGGGAGGCCCCAGATACGCAGTATTTT.

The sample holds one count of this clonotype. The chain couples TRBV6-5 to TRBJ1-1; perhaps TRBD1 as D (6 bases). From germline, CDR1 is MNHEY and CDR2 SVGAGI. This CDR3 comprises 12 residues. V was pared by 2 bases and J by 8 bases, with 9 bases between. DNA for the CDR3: TGTGCCAGCAGTTACCCGAGGGGGGAAGCTTTCTTT. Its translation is CASSYPRGEAFF.

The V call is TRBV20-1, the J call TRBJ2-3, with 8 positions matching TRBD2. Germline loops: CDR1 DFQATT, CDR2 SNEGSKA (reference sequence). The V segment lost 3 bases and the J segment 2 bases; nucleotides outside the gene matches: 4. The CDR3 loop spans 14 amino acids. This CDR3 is CSARGLGFTDTQYF. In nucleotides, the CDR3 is TGCAGTGCTAGGGGACTAGGTTTCACAGATACGCAGTATTTT.